The source of this T cell receptor beta chain is a study of T-cell reconstitution after alpha-beta-depleted transplantation in children (dated by TCRdb to 2016 to 2018). In the study overall: The study quantitatively tracked T-cell immune reconstitution after TCRalphabeta/CD19-depleted allogeneic hematopoietic cell transplantation in children using TCR repertoire profiling. What the research found in general, with its limitations: Hyperexpanded clone frequencies declined over subsequent months; after one year, T-cell counts and TCRbeta diversity were mostly attributed to newly produced T cells. About two months after transplant, the apparently early recovery of alphabetaT-cell counts reportedly depended on just several hundred clones that had expanded rapidly and came from non-depleted graft cells. The high TCRbeta diversity at day 60 in some patients was ascribed to recipient T cells and intrathymic progenitors that had survived conditioning.

Receptor amplification or capture employed PCR. This sample was sequenced with an Illumina HiSeq 2500. Molecular barcoding was employed in the preparation of TCR libraries, with unique molecular identifiers being used to normalize TCRbeta repertoire quantification. TCRdb cleaned the public reads at Q25 with fastp, built clones with MiXCR and kept in-frame beta chains. Entries that share a CDR3 protein sequence are merged under the most common genes and DNA. Across this sample there are about 110,000 distinct CDR3 sequences, with about 6.5% seen only once. The top ten clones comprise less than 30% of the sample. Trimming takes 2 bases from V and 0 bases from J, and the germline ends sit 8 bases apart. CDR1 and CDR2 are drawn from the germline V gene: SGHDN, FVKESK. The CDR3 holds 15 amino acids from the cysteine to the phenylalanine. Only CDR3 DNA remains: 45 bases, in frame from the first base. In its sample, this clonotype was seen many times. This receptor's antigen is unknown. One base away there is no much larger clone; base qualities are not given.

This specimen's treatment or condition label, interpreted: allogeneic hematopoietic cell transplantation with graft depleted of TCRalphabeta T cells and CD19 B cells. TCRalphabeta/CD19-depleted allogeneic hematopoietic cell grafts were given to the transplant recipients, all of whom were children. This TCR was sampled from a male patient aged 2-15 years who had a stem cell transplant for acute lymphoblastic leukemia, so the T cells may come from the graft donor. The receptor chain draws on TRBV14 and TRBJ2-1, with the D segment identity uncertain. Sequenced here: PBMCs, mostly from graft donor cells, sampled 360 days after TCRalphabeta/CD19-depleted stem cell transplant. The CDR3 loop reads CASSQLLSSYNEQFF. The nucleotide sequence reads TGTGCCAGCAGCCAACTCCTGAGCTCCTACAATGAGCAGTTCTTC.